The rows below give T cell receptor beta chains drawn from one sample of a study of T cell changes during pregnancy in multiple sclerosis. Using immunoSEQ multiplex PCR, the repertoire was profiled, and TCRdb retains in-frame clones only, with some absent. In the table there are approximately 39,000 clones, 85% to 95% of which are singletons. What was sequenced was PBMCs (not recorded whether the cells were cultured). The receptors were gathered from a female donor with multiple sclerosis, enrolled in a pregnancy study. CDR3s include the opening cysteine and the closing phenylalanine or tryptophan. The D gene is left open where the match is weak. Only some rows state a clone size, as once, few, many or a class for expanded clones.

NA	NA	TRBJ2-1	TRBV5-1	TGCGCCAGCAGCACCCCCTCCGGGACAGAGCAGTTCTTC	CASSTPSGTEQFF
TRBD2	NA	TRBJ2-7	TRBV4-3	TGCGCCAGCAGCCAAGTAGTGGGAGGGTCCTACGAGCAGTACTTC	CASSQVVGGSYEQYF
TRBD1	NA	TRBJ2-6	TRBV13	TGTGCCAGCACCCTAACAGGGGGGAGTGGGGCCAACGTCCTGACTTTC	CASTLTGGSGANVLTF
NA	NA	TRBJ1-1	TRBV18	TGTGCCAGCTCACCACGGAGAGGGTTGGGTGAAGCTTTCTTT	CASSPRRGLGEAFF
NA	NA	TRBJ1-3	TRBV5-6	TGTGCCAGCAGCTTTCAGGGGCACTCTGGAAACACCATATATTTT	CASSFQGHSGNTIYF
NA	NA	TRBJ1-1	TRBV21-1	TGTGCCAGCAGCAAAGAACAGCCGAACACTGAAGCTTTCTTT	CASSKEQPNTEAFF
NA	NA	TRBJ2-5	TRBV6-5	TGTGCCAGCAGTCCCCGGGACATCCAAGAGACCCAGTACTTC	CASSPRDIQETQYF
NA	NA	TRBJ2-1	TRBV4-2	TGTGCCAGCAGCCAAGATTCAGTTCTAGAGTGGTTAAATGAGCAGTTCTTC	CASSQDSVLEWLNEQFF
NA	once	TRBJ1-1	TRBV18	TGTGCCAGCTCCTACAGGGAGAACACTGAAGCTTTCTTT	CASSYRENTEAFF
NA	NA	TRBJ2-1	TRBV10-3	TGTGCCATCAGTGATAGGGATGGTGAGCAGTTCTTC	CAISDRDGEQFF
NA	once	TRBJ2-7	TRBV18	TGTGCCAGCTCACCCGCGAGTGGGAAGGGACTTCCCCACGAGCAGTACTTC	CASSPASGKGLPHEQYF
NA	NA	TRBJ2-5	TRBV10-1	TGCGCCAGCAGTGAGGCCGGGGAGGAGACCCAGTACTTC	CASSEAGEETQYF
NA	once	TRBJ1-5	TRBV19	TGTGCCAGTAGTATAGTCAACCAGGGTAATCAGCCCCAGCATTTT	CASSIVNQGNQPQHF
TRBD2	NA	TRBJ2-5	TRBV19	TGTGCCAGTAGCGCTAGCGGAGGGACGTTAGAGACCCAGTACTTC	CASSASGGTLETQYF
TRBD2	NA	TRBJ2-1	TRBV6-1	TGTGCCAGCAGTGAATTAGCGGGAGGGTACAATGAGCAGTTCTTC	CASSELAGGYNEQFF
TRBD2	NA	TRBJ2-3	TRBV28	TGTGCCAGCGTAGGGCGATTTTCCGGGACTAGCGGGACAGATACGCAGTATTTT	CASVGRFSGTSGTDTQYF
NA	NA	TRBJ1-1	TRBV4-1	TGCGCCAGCAGCCAGGGAACGGGACAGAACACTGAAGCTTTCTTT	CASSQGTGQNTEAFF
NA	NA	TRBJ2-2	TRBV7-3	TGTGCCAGCAGCTTTAGACAGTACACCGGGGAGCTGTTTTTT	CASSFRQYTGELFF
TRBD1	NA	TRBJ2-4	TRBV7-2	TGTGCCAGCAGCTTAGTGGGGACAGGACCCAACATTCAGTACTTC	CASSLVGTGPNIQYF
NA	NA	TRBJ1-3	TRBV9	TGTGCCAGCAGCCCAGACCCGGGACACAACTCTGGAAACACCATATATTTT	CASSPDPGHNSGNTIYF
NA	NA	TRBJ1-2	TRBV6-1	TGTGCCAGCAGTAACGGGCCTAACTATGGCTACACCTTC	CASSNGPNYGYTF
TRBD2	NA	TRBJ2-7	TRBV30	TGTGCCTGGAGTTACGGGACTAGCCGGGAGCAGTACTTC	CAWSYGTSREQYF
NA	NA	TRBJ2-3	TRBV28	TGTGCCAGCCACACAATCAAGTCGAGCACAGATACGCAGTATTTT	CASHTIKSSTDTQYF
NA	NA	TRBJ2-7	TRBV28	TGTGCCAGCAGTGGGTGGTGGGCCGATACCTACGAGCAGTACTTC	CASSGWWADTYEQYF
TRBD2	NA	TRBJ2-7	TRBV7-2	TGTGCCAGCAGCTTTAGAGCCCTAGCGGGAGTTAACGAGCAGTACTTC	CASSFRALAGVNEQYF
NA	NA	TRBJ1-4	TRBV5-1	TGCGCCAGCAGCTTGGCCTTGGGAGTTGATGAAAAACTGTTTTTT	CASSLALGVDEKLFF
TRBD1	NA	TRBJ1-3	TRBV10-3	TGTGCCATCAGAGGGACAGGGTGGGTCCCCGGATCTGGAAACACCATATATTTT	CAIRGTGWVPGSGNTIYF